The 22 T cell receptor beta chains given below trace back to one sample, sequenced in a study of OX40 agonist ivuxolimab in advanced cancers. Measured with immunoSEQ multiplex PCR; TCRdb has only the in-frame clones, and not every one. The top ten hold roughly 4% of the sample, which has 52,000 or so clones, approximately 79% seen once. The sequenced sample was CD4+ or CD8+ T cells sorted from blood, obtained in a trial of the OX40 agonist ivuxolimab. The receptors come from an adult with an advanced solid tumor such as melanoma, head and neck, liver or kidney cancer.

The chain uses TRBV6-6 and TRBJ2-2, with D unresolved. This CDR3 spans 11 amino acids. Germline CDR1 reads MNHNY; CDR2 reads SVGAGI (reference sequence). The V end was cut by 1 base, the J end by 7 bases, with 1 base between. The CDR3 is CASSYYGELFF. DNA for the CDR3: TGTGCCAGCAGTTACTACGGGGAGCTGTTTTTT.

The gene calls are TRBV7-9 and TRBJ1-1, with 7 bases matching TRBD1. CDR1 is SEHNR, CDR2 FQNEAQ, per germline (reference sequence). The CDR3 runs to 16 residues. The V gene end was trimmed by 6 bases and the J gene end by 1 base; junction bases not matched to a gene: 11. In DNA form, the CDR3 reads TGTGCCAGCAGTCCCAATTCGCACAGGGGGAACACTGAAGCTTTCTTT. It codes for CASSPNSHRGNTEAFF.

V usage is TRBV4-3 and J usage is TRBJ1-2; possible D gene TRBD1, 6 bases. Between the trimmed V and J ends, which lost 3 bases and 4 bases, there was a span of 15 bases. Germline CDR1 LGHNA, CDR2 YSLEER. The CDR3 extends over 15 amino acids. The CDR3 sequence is CASSQNRGPRYGYTF. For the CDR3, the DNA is TGCGCCAGCAGCCAGAACCGGGGGCCCCGCTATGGCTACACCTTC.

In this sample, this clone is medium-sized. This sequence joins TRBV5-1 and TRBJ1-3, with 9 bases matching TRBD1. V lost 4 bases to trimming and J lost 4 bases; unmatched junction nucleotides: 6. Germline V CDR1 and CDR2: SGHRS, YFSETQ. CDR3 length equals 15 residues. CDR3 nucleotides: TGCGCCAGCAGCCCCACAGGGGGCACGGGAAACACCATATATTTT. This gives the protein CASSPTGGTGNTIYF.

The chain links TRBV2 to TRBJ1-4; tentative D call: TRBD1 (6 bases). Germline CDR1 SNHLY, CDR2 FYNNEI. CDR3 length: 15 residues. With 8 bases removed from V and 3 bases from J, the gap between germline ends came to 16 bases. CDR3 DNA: TGTGCCAGCGGGCGGGGGCGAGTGGCTAATGAAAAACTGTTTTTT. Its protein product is CASGRGRVANEKLFF.

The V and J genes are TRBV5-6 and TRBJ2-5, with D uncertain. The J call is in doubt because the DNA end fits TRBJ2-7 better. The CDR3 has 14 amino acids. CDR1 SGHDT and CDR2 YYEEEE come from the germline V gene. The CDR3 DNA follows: TGTGCCAGCAGCTTGAAAGGGATAACTTACGAGCAGTACTTC. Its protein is CASSLKGITYEQYF.

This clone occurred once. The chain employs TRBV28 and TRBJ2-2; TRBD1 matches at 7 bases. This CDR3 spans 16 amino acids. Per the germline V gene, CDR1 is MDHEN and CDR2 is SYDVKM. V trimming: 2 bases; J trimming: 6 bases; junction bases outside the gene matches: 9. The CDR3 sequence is CASSLLNRGRAGELFF. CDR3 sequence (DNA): TGTGCCAGCAGTTTACTAAACAGGGGTCGGGCCGGGGAGCTGTTTTTT.

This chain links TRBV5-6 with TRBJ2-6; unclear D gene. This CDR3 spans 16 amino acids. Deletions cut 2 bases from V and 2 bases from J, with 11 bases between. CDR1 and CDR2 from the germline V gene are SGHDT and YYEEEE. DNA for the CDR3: TGTGCCAGCAGCTTAAAATCCATGGCTGGGGCCAACGTCCTGACTTTC. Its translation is CASSLKSMAGANVLTF.

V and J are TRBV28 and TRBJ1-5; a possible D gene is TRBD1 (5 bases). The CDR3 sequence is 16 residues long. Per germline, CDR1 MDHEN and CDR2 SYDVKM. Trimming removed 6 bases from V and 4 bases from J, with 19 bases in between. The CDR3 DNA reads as TGTGCCAGCAGCCCTGGAACTAGGGACTTAAATCAGCCCCAGCATTTT. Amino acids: CASSPGTRDLNQPQHF.

DNA for the CDR3: TGTGCCAGCAGCTTAGGGGAGTCAGGGGCGGGCTACACCTTC. Translated: CASSLGESGAGYTF. The chain joins TRBV7-6 to TRBJ1-2; perhaps TRBD1 as D (6 bases). This CDR3 has 14 residues. V gave up 1 base and J gave up 8 bases, with 14 bases separating them. Germline V gene data show CDR1 as SGHVS and CDR2 as FNYEAQ.

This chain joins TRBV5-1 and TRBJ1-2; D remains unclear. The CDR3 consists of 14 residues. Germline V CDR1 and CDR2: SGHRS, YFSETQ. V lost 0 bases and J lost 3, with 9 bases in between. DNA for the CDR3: TGCGCCAGCAGCTTGGCCGATGGGGACTATGGCTACACCTTC. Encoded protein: CASSLADGDYGYTF.

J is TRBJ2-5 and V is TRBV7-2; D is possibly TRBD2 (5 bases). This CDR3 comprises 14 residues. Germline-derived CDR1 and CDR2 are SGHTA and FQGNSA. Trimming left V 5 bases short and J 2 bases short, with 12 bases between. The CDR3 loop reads CASSQRSGQETQYF. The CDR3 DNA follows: TGTGCCAGCAGCCAACGTTCGGGGCAAGAGACCCAGTACTTC.

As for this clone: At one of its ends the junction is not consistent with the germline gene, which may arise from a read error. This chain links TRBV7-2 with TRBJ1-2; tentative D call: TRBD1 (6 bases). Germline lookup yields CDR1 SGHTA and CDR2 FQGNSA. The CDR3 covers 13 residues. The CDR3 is CASSLRSGSRGYF. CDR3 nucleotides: TGTGCCAGCAGCTTACGGTCAGGGAGCAGGGGTTACTTC.

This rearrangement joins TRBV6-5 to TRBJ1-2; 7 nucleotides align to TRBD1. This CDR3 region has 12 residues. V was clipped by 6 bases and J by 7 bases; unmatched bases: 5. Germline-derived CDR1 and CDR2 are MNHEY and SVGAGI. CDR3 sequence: CASSQDRSGYTF. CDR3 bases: TGTGCCAGCAGCCAGGACAGGAGTGGCTACACCTTC.

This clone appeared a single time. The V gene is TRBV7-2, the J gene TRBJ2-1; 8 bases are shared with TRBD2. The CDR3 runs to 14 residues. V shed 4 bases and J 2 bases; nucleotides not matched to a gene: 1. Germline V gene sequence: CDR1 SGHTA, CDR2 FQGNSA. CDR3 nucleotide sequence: TGTGCCAGCAGCTCTAGCGGGCCCTACAATGAGCAGTTCTTC. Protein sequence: CASSSSGPYNEQFF.

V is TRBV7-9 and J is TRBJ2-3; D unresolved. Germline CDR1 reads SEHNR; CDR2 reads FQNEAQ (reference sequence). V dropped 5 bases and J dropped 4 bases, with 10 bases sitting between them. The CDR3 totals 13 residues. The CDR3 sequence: CASSPRSPDTQYF. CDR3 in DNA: TGTGCCAGCAGCCCCCGGAGTCCAGATACGCAGTATTTT.

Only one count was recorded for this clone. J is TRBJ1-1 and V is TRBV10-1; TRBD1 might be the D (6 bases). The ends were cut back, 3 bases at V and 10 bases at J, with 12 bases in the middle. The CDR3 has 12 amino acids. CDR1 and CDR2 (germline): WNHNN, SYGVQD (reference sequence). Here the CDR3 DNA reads TGCGCCAGCAGTGAAAAAAACAGGGCAGCTTTCTTT. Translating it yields CASSEKNRAAFF.

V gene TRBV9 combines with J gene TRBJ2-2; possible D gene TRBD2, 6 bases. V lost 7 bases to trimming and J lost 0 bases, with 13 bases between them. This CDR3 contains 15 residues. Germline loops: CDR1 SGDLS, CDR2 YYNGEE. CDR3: CASQTGTPNTGELFF. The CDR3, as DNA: TGTGCCAGCCAGACCGGGACTCCGAACACCGGGGAGCTGTTTTTT.

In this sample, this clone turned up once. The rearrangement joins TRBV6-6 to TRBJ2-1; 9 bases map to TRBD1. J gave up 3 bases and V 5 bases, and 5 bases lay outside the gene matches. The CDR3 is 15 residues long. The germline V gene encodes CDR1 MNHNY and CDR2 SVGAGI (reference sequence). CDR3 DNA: TGTGCCAGCAGTCCTCGACAGGGGGACTACAATGAGCAGTTCTTC. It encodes CASSPRQGDYNEQFF.

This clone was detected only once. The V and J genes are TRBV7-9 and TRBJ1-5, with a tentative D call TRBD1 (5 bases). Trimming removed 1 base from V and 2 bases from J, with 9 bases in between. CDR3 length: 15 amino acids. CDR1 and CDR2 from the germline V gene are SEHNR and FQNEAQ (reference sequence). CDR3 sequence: CASSLGSGGNQPQHF. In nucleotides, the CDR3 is TGTGCCAGCAGCTTAGGATCGGGGGGCAATCAGCCCCAGCATTTT.

The CDR3 region has the DNA TGTGCCAGCAGCTTAGATATCCGGTCCGACAATGAGCAGTTCTTC. This encodes CASSLDIRSDNEQFF. The chain uses TRBV7-6 and TRBJ2-1; D is uncertain. V was pared by 1 base and J by 5 bases, with 12 bases between. The CDR3 length is 15 residues. Germline V gene sequence: CDR1 SGHVS, CDR2 FNYEAQ.

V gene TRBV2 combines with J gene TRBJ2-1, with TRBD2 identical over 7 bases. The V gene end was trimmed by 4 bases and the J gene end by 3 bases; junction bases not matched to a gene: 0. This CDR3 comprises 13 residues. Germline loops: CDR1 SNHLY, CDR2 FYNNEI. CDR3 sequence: CASSGGGYNEQFF. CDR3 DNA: TGTGCCAGCAGTGGGGGGGGCTACAATGAGCAGTTCTTC.